The 3 T cell receptor beta chains given below trace back to one sample, sequenced in a study of cytomegalovirus exposure and HLA in healthy donors. A multiplex PCR was run with 60 Vbeta primers and 13 Jbeta primers. Method: immunoSEQ multiplex PCR; TCRdb's copy keeps in-frame clones and lacks some. The table lists 160,000 or so clones, just under 80% of them singletons, with roughly 1.2% in the top ten. The sequenced sample was PBMCs. These receptors all stem from a woman in her forties or fifties in good health and CMV-seronegative.

V and J are TRBV11-3 and TRBJ2-2; possibly TRBD2 for D (6 bases). The ends were cut back, 4 bases at V and 0 bases at J, with 15 bases in the middle. The CDR3 loop spans 17 amino acids. Germline values: CDR1 SGHNT, CDR2 YENEEA. CDR3 in DNA: TGTGCCAGCAGCTCAGGATTGGCGGGAACGAACACCGGGGAGCTGTTTTTT. Translating it yields CASSSGLAGTNTGELFF.

This sequence joins TRBV7-2 and TRBJ2-7; TRBD2 matches at 7 bases. The V and J ends lost 4 bases and 6 bases, in that order; junction bases with no gene match: 15. The CDR3 runs to 16 residues. Germline CDR1 and CDR2: SGHTA and FQGNSA. Here the CDR3 reads CASSSSGRETPSEQYF. In nucleotides, the CDR3 is TGTGCCAGCAGCTCCTCCGGGCGGGAGACCCCGTCCGAGCAGTACTTC.

The chain employs TRBV5-1 and TRBJ1-4; 12 nucleotides match TRBD1. V lost 4 bases to trimming and J lost 6 bases; unmatched junction nucleotides: 13. Germline-derived CDR1 and CDR2 are SGHRS and YFSETQ. There are 18 residues in the CDR3. The CDR3 loop reads CASSAGTGGRGAYEKLFF. The CDR3 coding sequence is TGCGCCAGCAGCGCCGGGACAGGGGGCCGGGGAGCGTATGAAAAACTGTTTTTT. Together with reference TRBV5-1 and TRBJ1-4, the CDR3 gives the full variable domain: KAGVTQTPRYLIKTRGQQVTLSCSPISGHRSVSWYQQTPGQGLQFLFEYFSETQRNKGNFPGRFSGRQFSNSRSEMNVSTLELGDSALYLCASSAGTGGRGAYEKLFFGSGTQLSVL.